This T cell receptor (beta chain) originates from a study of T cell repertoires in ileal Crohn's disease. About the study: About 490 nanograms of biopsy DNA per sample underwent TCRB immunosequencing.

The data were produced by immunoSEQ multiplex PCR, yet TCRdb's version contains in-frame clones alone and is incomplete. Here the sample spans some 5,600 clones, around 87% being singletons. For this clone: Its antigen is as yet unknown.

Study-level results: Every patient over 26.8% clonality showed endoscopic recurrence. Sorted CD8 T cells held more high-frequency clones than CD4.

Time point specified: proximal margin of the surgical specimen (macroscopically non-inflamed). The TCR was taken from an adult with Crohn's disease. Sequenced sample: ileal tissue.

In DNA, the CDR3 is TGCGCCAGCAGCTTGGCTGGCAAGGCTGGTGGCTACACCTTC. This encodes CASSLAGKAGGYTF. This chain uses TRBV5-1 with TRBJ1-2, with unresolved D. CDR1 is SGHRS, CDR2 YFSETQ, per germline. This CDR3 is 14 amino acids long. Trimming took off 0 bases at V and 7 bases at J, with 13 bases between the two ends.